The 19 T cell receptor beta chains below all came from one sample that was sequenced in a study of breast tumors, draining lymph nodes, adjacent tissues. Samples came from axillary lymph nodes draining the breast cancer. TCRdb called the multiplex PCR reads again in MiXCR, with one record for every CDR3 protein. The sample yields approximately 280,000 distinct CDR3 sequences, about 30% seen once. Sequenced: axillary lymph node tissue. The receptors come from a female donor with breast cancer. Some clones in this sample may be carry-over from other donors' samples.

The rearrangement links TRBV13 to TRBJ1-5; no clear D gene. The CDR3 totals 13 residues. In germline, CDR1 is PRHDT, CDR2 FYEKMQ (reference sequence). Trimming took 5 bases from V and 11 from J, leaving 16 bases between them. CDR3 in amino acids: CASSPGLTGTQHF. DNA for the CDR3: TGTGCCAGCAGCCCAGGTCTTACGGGGACCCAGCATTTT.

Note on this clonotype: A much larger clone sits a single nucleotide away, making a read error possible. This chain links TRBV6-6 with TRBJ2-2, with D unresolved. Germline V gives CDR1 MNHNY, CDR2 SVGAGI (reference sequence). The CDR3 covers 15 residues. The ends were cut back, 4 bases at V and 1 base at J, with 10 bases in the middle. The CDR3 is CASSFREGNTGELFF. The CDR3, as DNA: TGTGCCAGCAGTTTCCGCGAAGGGAACACCGGGGAGCTGTTTTTT.

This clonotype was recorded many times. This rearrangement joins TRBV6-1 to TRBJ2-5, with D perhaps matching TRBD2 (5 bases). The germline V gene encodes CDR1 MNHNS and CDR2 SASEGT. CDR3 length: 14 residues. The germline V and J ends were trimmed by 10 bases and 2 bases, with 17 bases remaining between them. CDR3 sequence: CAIISPGLQETQYF. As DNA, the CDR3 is TGTGCCATCATATCCCCCGGACTTCAAGAGACCCAGTACTTC.

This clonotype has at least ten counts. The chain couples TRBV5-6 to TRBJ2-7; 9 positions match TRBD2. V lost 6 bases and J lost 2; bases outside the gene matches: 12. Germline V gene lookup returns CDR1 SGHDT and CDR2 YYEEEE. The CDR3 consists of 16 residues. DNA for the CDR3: TGTGCCAGCATCCCTGGAGGGAGCGGGAGGACCTACGAGCAGTACTTC. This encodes CASIPGGSGRTYEQYF.

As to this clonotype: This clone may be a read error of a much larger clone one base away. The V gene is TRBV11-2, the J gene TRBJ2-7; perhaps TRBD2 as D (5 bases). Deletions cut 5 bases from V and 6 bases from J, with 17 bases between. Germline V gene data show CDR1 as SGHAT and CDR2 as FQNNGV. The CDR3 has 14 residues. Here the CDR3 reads CASSQPGITAEQYF. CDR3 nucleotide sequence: TGTGCCAGCAGCCAGCCGGGGATAACGGCCGAGCAGTACTTC.

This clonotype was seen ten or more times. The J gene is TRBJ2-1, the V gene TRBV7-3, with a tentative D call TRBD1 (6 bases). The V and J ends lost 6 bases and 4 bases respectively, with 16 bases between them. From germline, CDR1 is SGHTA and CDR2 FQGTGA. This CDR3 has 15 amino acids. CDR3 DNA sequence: TGTGCCAGCAGTCCACAGGGCCCCGGGTACAATGAGCAGTTCTTC. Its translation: CASSPQGPGYNEQFF. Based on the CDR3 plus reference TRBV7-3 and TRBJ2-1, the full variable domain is GAGVSQTPSNKVTEKGKYVELRCDPISGHTALYWYRQSLGQGPEFLIYFQGTGAADDSGLPNDRFFAVRPEGSVSTLKIQRTERGDSAVYLCASSPQGPGYNEQFFGPGTRLTVL.

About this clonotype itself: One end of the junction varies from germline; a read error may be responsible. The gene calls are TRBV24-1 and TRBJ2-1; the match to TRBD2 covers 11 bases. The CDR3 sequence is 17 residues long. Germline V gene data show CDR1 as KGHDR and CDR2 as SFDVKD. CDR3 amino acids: CASSPRTSGLSYNEQFF. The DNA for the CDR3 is TGTGCCAGCAGTCCCCGGACTAGCGGGTTATCCTACAATGAGCAGTTCTTC.

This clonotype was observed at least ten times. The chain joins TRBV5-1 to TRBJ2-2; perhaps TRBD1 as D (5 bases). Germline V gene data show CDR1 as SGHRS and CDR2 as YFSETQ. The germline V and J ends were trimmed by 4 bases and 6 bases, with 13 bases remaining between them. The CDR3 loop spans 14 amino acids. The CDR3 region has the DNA TGCGCCAGCAGCCCGACCCAGGGTGCCGGGGAGCTGTTTTTT. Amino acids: CASSPTQGAGELFF.

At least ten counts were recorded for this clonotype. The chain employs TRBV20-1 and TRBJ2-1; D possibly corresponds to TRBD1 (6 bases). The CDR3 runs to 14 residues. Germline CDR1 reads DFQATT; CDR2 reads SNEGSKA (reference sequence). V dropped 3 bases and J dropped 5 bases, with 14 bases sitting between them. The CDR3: CSASPAGTNNEQFF. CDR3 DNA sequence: TGCAGTGCTAGCCCCGCTGGGACAAACAATGAGCAGTTCTTC.

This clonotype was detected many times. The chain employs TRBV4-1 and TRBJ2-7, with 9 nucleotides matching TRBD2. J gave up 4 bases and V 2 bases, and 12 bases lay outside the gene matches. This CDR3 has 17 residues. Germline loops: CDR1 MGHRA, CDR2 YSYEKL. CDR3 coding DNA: TGCGCCAGCAGCCAAAAAGAGACCGGACTAGCGTTATACGAGCAGTACTTC. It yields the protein CASSQKETGLALYEQYF.

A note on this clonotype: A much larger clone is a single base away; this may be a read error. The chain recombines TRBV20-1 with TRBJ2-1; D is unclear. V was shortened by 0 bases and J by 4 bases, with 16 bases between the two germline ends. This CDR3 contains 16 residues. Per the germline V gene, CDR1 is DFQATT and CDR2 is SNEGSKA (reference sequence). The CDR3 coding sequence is TGCAGTGCTAGAGATTCGACTTCCCCTTCATACAATGAGCAGTTCTTC. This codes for CSARDSTSPSYNEQFF.

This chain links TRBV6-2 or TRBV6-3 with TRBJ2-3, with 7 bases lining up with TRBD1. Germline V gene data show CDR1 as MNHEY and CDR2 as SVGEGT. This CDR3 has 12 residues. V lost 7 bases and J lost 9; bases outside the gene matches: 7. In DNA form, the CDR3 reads TGTGCCAGCACCCGGCCAGGGGGAACGCAGTATTTT. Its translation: CASTRPGGTQYF.

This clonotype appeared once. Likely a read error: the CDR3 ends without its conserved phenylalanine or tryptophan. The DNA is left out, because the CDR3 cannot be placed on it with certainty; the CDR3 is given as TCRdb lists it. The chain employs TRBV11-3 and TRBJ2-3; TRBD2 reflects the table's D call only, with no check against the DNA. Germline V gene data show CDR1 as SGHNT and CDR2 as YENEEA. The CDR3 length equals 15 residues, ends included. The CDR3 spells CASSDSGTSTDTQYL.

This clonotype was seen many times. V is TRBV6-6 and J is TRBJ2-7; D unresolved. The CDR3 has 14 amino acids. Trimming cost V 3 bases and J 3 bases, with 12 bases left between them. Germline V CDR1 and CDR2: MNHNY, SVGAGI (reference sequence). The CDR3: CASSYLEYGYEQYF. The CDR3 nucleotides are TGTGCCAGCAGTTATTTAGAGTACGGCTACGAGCAGTACTTC.

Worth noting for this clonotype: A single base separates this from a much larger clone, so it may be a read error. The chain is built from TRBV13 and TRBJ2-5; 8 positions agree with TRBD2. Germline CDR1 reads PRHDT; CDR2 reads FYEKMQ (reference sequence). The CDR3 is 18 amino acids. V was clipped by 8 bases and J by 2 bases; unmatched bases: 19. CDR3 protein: CASGLRGGRHIGQETQYF. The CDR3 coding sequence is TGTGCCAGCGGCCTAAGGGGCGGGAGGCATATAGGACAAGAGACCCAGTACTTC.

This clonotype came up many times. As DNA, the CDR3 is TGTGCCAGCACCAGTATCGCTAGCGGGGGCCAAGAGACCCAGTACTTC. This encodes CASTSIASGGQETQYF. The chain joins TRBV7-6 to TRBJ2-5; TRBD2 aligns across 10 bases. CDR3 length: 16 residues. V was pared by 7 bases and J by 1 base, with 9 bases of the junction left unmatched. In germline, CDR1 is SGHVS, CDR2 FNYEAQ.

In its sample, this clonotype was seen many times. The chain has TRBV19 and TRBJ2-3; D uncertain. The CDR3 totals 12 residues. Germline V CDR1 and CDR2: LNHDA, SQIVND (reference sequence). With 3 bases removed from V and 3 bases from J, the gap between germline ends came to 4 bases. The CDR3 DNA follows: TGTGCCAGTAGTATCAGGACAGATACGCAGTATTTT. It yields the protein CASSIRTDTQYF. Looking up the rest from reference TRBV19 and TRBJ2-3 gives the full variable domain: DGGITQSPKYLFRKEGQNVTLSCEQNLNHDAMYWYRQDPGQGLRLIYYSQIVNDFQKGDIAEGYSVSREKKESFPLTVTSAQKNPTAFYLCASSIRTDTQYFGPGTRLTVL.

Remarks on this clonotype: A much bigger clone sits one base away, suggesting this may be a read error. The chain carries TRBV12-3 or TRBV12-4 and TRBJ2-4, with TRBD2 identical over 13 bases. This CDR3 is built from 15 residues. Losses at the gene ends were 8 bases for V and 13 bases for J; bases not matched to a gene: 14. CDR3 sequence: CASGTSGVSYNEQYF. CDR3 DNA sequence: TGTGCCAGCGGGACTAGCGGGGTCTCCTACAATGAGCAGTACTTC.

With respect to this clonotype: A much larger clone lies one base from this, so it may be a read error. The CDR3 DNA follows: TGTGCCAGCAGTTTTTCCGGCGAGCAGCTCTTC. Its protein product is CASSFSGEQLF. The J gene is TRBJ2-1, the V gene TRBV12-3 or TRBV12-4; D not resolved. This CDR3 region has 11 residues.